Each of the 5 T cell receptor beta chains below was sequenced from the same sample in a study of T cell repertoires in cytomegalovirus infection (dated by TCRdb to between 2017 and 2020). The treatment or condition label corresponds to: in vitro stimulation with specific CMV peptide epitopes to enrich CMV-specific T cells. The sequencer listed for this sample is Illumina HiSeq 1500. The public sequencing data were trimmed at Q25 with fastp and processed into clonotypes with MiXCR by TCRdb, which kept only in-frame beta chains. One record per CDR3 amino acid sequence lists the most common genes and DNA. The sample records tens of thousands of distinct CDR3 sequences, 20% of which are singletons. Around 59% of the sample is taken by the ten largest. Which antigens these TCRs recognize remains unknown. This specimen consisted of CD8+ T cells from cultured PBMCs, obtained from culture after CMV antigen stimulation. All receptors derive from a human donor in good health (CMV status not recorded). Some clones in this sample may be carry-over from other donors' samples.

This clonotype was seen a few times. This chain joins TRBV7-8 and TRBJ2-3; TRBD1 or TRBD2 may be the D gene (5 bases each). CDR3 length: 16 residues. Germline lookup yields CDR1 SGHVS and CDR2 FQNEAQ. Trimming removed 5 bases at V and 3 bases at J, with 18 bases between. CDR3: CASSTGTQPRTDTQYF. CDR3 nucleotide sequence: TGTGCCAGCAGCACTGGGACCCAACCCCGGACAGATACGCAGTATTTT.

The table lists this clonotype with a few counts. Here the CDR3 reads CASSSTNEKLFF. The CDR3, as DNA: TGTGCCAGCAGCTCCACTAATGAAAAACTGTTTTTT. The V call is TRBV11-2, the J call TRBJ1-4, with D unclear. CDR1 and CDR2 (germline): SGHAT, FQNNGV. This CDR3 region has 12 residues. V lost 4 bases and J lost 2, with 2 bases in between.

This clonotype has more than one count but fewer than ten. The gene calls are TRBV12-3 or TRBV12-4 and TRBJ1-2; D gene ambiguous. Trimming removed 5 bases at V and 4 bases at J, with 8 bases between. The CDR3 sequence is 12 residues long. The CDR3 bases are TGTGCCAGCAGTCAAACGGGCTATGGCTACACCTTC. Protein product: CASSQTGYGYTF.

CDR3 sequence reads: CASSYSRTGELFF. The CDR3, as DNA: TGTGCCAGCAGTTACTCCAGAACCGGGGAGCTGTTTTTT. The V and J genes are TRBV6-2 or TRBV6-3 and TRBJ2-2; D remains ambiguous. This CDR3 contains 13 residues. The germline CDR1 and CDR2 sequences are MNHEY and SVGEGT. V was pared by 0 bases and J by 5 bases, with 4 bases between.

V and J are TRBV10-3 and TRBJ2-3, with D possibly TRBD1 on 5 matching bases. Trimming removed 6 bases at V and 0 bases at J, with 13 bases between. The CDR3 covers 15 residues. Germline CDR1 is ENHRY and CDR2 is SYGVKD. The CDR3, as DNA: TGTGCCATCAGAGCAGAGACAGTCAGCACAGATACGCAGTATTTT. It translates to CAIRAETVSTDTQYF.